Following are 2 T cell receptor beta chains from one sample sequenced in a study of T cells in Graves' hyperthyroidism and ophthalmopathy. From RNA transcripts, TCR beta CDR3 regions were amplified. The HTBI primer set served for first-round RT-PCR of the TCR CDR3. TCRdb itself ran the multiplex PCR reads through MiXCR, one entry per CDR3 protein. The table shows a few hundred thousand distinct CDR3 sequences, with about 15% occurring only once. Sequenced input: blood. The receptors were gathered from a woman aged 30 to 39 with Graves' hyperthyroidism.

This clonotype came up a few times. The chain carries TRBV4-1 and TRBJ2-2; perhaps TRBD2 as D (6 bases). Germline lookup yields CDR1 MGHRA and CDR2 YSYEKL. This CDR3 is 16 amino acids long. Trimming stripped 0 bases from V and 6 bases from J, with 14 bases between. In nucleotides, the CDR3 is TGCGCCAGCAGCCAAGAACTCGGCAGGAGGGCCGGGGAGCTGTTTTTT. Its protein is CASSQELGRRAGELFF.

V and J are TRBV5-4 and TRBJ2-2; 8 nucleotides match TRBD1. CDR3 length equals 16 residues. After removal of 4 bases from V and 2 bases from J, the junction contained 7 bases not matched to a gene. Per the germline V gene, CDR1 is SGHNT and CDR2 is YYREEE (reference sequence). CDR3 amino acids: CASSIGTGVNTGELFF. The CDR3 region has the DNA TGTGCCAGCAGCATCGGGACAGGTGTAAACACCGGGGAGCTGTTTTTT.